A single sample is the source of the 14 T cell receptor beta chains below, sequenced in a study of cytomegalovirus exposure and HLA in healthy donors. Researchers ran the PCR with 60 Vbeta and 13 Jbeta primers. The table came from immunoSEQ multiplex PCR; TCRdb's copy has only in-frame clones and leaves some out. Counted here are approximately 140,000 clones, around 75% occurring once; the ten biggest clones make up 3.3%. The source material was PBMCs. The receptors originated from a middle-aged man in good health and CMV-seronegative.

This rearrangement joins TRBV7-9 to TRBJ2-7; weak D call: TRBD2 (7 bases). The germline gives CDR1 SEHNR, CDR2 FQNEAQ (reference sequence). V gave up 5 bases and J gave up 1 base, with 18 bases separating them. This CDR3 has 16 amino acids. Here the CDR3 reads CASSGGGHLASYEQYF. The CDR3 DNA reads TGTGCCAGCAGCGGGGGGGGACACCTAGCATCCTACGAGCAGTACTTC.

The chain recombines TRBV19 with TRBJ1-4, with no clear D. V was shortened by 7 bases and J by 7 bases, with 13 bases between the two germline ends. This CDR3 is 13 amino acids long. CDR1 and CDR2 from the germline V gene are LNHDA and SQIVND (reference sequence). CDR3 DNA: TGTGCCAGTATGCCTTTGGCGGGTGAAAAACTGTTTTTT. Translating gives CASMPLAGEKLFF.

This clone was picked up one time. The chain links TRBV4-2 to TRBJ1-1; 7 bases align to TRBD1. Unmatched junction bases numbered 5, after V lost 0 bases and J lost 1 base. The CDR3 loop spans 16 amino acids. CDR1 is LGHNA, CDR2 YNFKEQ, per germline. The CDR3 region has the DNA TGTGCCAGCAGCCAAGACTATGGACAGGCGAACACTGAAGCTTTCTTT. Its translation: CASSQDYGQANTEAFF.

Only one count was recorded for this clone. The J gene is TRBJ1-2, the V gene TRBV5-1; D call uncertain. This CDR3 region has 15 residues. CDR1 and CDR2 from the germline V gene are SGHRS and YFSETQ. Trimming removed 4 bases from V and 3 bases from J, with 16 bases in between. The CDR3 DNA is TGCGCCAGCAGCGACCCGTACTACGGGGACTATGGCTACACCTTC. Residues: CASSDPYYGDYGYTF.

The chain combines TRBV11-3 with TRBJ2-2, with 8 bases fitting TRBD1. Germline CDR1 SGHNT, CDR2 YENEEA. This CDR3 region has 16 residues. V trimming: 5 bases; J trimming: 1 base; junction bases outside the gene matches: 6. CDR3 sequence: CASSHRTGRNTGELFF. The CDR3 nucleotides read TGTGCCAGCAGCCATCGGACAGGGCGGAACACCGGGGAGCTGTTTTTT.

The V call is TRBV4-3, the J call TRBJ2-2; D not resolved. The CDR3 covers 19 residues. V dropped 1 base and J dropped 1 base, with 19 bases sitting between them. Germline CDR1 reads LGHNA; CDR2 reads YSLEER. In DNA, the CDR3 is TGCGCCAGCAGCCAAGCCCCAGTCCACAGAATCCGGAACACCGGGGAGCTGTTTTTT. Translating it yields CASSQAPVHRIRNTGELFF.

This sequence joins TRBV9 and TRBJ1-1; TRBD1 aligns across 7 bases. In germline, CDR1 is SGDLS, CDR2 YYNGEE. With 4 bases clipped from V and 4 bases from J, the junction kept 7 bases outside the gene matches. The CDR3 is 14 amino acids. CDR3 amino acids: CASSIDRVGTEAFF. CDR3 coding DNA: TGTGCCAGCAGCATAGACAGGGTGGGCACTGAAGCTTTCTTT. The full variable domain, in which reference TRBV9 and TRBJ1-1 provide the parts outside the CDR3, is DSGVTQTPKHLITATGQRVTLRCSPRSGDLSVYWYQQSLDQGLQFLIQYYNGEERAKGNILERFSAQQFPDLHSELNLSSLELGDSALYFCASSIDRVGTEAFFGQGTRLTVV.

This chain joins TRBV9 and TRBJ2-7; D call uncertain. The CDR3 length is 15 residues. Germline V gives CDR1 SGDLS, CDR2 YYNGEE. V shed 0 bases and J shed 1 base, with 11 bases lying between them. CDR3 protein: CASSVGQDFSYEQYF. CDR3 in DNA: TGTGCCAGCAGCGTAGGCCAGGATTTTTCCTACGAGCAGTACTTC.

This clone has only a few counts. The genes are TRBV6-5 and TRBJ2-7, with 8 bases that match TRBD1. This CDR3 region has 15 residues. Germline-derived CDR1 and CDR2 are MNHEY and SVGAGI. With 2 bases clipped from V and 3 bases from J, the junction kept 6 bases outside the gene matches. CDR3 bases: TGTGCCAGCAGTTACAGCTTGGGACAGGTCTACGAGCAGTACTTC. It is translated as CASSYSLGQVYEQYF.

The chain is built from TRBV19 and TRBJ1-4; no clear D. Trimming cost V 3 bases and J 5 bases, with 7 bases left between them. Germline CDR1 and CDR2: LNHDA and SQIVND (reference sequence). This CDR3 has 13 residues. The CDR3, as DNA: TGTGCCAGTAGTATTTCCGGGAATGAAAAACTGTTTTTT. This sequence encodes CASSISGNEKLFF.

The chain joins TRBV5-1 to TRBJ2-1; D not resolved. CDR1 is SGHRS, CDR2 YFSETQ, per germline. Between the trimmed V and J ends, which lost 1 base and 9 bases, there was a span of 11 bases. The CDR3 spans 13 residues. The CDR3 loop reads CASSLSLLAEQFF. The CDR3 DNA sequence: TGCGCCAGCAGCTTGTCACTCCTTGCTGAGCAGTTCTTC. The complete variable domain, with remaining parts taken from reference TRBV5-1 and TRBJ2-1, reads KAGVTQTPRYLIKTRGQQVTLSCSPISGHRSVSWYQQTPGQGLQFLFEYFSETQRNKGNFPGRFSGRQFSNSRSEMNVSTLELGDSALYLCASSLSLLAEQFFGPGTRLTVL.

The gene calls are TRBV5-6 and TRBJ1-1; D is possibly TRBD1 (5 bases). The CDR3 has 14 residues. V lost 0 bases and J 11 bases, leaving 17 bases between the germline ends. Germline V gene sequence: CDR1 SGHDT, CDR2 YYEEEE. The CDR3 protein is CASSLARRQGTAFF. Here the CDR3 DNA reads TGTGCCAGCAGCTTGGCTAGGCGGCAGGGTACGGCTTTCTTT.

CDR3 nucleotide sequence: TGTGCCAGCAGCCCCATCCGCGGGACAGGGGCCTACGAGCAGTACTTC. This sequence encodes CASSPIRGTGAYEQYF. The chain carries TRBV11-2 and TRBJ2-5; 10 bases map to TRBD1. The J call may not be correct, given that the DNA end is closer to TRBJ2-7. Germline assignment: CDR1 SGHAT and CDR2 FQNNGV. CDR3 length equals 16 residues.

The chain recombines TRBV5-5 with TRBJ1-6, with D perhaps matching TRBD1 (5 bases). Trimming took off 0 bases at V and 7 bases at J, with 11 bases between the two ends. The CDR3 loop spans 15 amino acids. Germline CDR1 is SGHKS and CDR2 is YYEKEE (reference sequence). CDR3 amino acids: CASSLGARVNSPLHF. Written as DNA, the CDR3 is TGTGCCAGCAGCTTGGGGGCCAGGGTGAATTCACCCCTCCACTTT. The full variable domain, rest sourced from reference TRBV5-5 and TRBJ1-6, is DAGVTQSPTHLIKTRGQQVTLRCSPISGHKSVSWYQQVLGQGPQFIFQYYEKEERGRGNFPDRFSARQFPNYSSELNVNALLLGDSALYLCASSLGARVNSPLHFGNGTRLTVT.